This T cell receptor beta chain emerged from a study of CD8 T cells in ankylosing spondylitis. TCRdb reprocessed the 5' RACE reads with MiXCR, giving one entry per CDR3 protein. This sample has over 700,000 distinct CDR3 sequences, with 15% to 20% found just once. The study, taken as a whole, reports: About 8 highly homologous variants made up a TCR beta motif that seemed to typify ankylosing spondylitis blood. Disease-linked clones reportedly concentrated significantly in matched ankylosing spondylitis synovial fluid.

There are 12 residues in the CDR3. V lost 1 base and J 8 bases, leaving 8 bases between the germline ends. Germline values: CDR1 SGHTA, CDR2 FQGNSA. About this clonotype: Its antigen remains unknown.

Sample: blood, either unsorted or a sorted T cell fraction (not recorded which). The chain uses TRBV7-2 and TRBJ1-1; possibly TRBD1 for D (6 bases). The source of this sequence is a male donor with ankylosing spondylitis. DNA for the CDR3: TGTGCCAGCAGCTTAGACAGGGCAGAAGCTTTCTTT. Residues: CASSLDRAEAFF.